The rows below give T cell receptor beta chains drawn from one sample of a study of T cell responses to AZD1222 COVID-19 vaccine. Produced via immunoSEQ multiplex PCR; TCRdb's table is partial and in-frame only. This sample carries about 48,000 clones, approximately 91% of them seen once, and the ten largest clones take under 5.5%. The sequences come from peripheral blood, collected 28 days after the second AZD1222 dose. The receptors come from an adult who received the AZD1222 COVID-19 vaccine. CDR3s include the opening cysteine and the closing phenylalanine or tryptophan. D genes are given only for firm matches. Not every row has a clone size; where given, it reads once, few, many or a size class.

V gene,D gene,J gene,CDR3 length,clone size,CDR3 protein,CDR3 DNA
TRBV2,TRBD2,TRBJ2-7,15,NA,CASSEAPGLAYEQYF,TGTGCCAGCAGTGAAGCTCCGGGACTAGCCTACGAGCAGTACTTC
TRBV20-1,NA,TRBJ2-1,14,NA,CSASSRTVHNEQFF,TGCAGTGCTAGTTCCCGGACAGTTCACAATGAGCAGTTCTTC
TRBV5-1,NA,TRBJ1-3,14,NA,CASGTGTAGNTIYF,TGCGCCAGCGGAACCGGGACGGCTGGAAACACCATATATTTT
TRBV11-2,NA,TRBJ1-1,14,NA,CASSHAVEKKEAFF,TGTGCCAGCAGCCACGCCGTCGAGAAAAAAGAAGCTTTCTTT
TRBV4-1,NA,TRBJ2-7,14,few,CASSQVDRGYEQYF,TGCGCCAGCAGCCAAGTAGATAGGGGTTACGAGCAGTACTTC
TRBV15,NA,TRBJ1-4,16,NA,CATSRERGRGNEKLFF,TGTGCCACCAGCAGAGAGAGGGGGAGGGGTAATGAAAAACTGTTTTTT
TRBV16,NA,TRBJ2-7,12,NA,CASSQAGDEQYF,TGTGCCAGCAGCCAAGCCGGGGACGAGCAGTACTTC
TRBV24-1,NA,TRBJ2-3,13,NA,CATRGRSTDTQYF,TGTGCCACCCGGGGACGGTCCACAGATACGCAGTATTTT
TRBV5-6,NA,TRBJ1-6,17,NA,CASSLWLGLRDNSPLHF,TGTGCCAGCAGCTTGTGGCTGGGACTACGGGATAATTCACCCCTCCACTTT
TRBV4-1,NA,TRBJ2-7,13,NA,CASSQVETYEQYF,TGCGCCAGCAGCCAAGTGGAGACCTACGAGCAGTACTTC
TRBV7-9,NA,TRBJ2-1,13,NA,CASISPVGTEQFF,TGTGCCAGCATCTCCCCAGTCGGCACTGAGCAGTTCTTC
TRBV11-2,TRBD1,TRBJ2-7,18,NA,CASSFGQGSLRYYEEQYF,TGTGCCAGCAGCTTTGGACAGGGAAGCCTCCGGTACTACGAGGAGCAGTACTTC
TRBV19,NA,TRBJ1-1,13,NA,CASSMAARTEAFF,TGTGCCAGTAGTATGGCAGCTAGGACTGAAGCTTTCTTT
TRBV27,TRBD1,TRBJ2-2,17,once,CASSPPSGQYFTGELFF,TGTGCCAGCAGCCCGCCCTCGGGACAGTACTTCACCGGGGAGCTGTTTTTT
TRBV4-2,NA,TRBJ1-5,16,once,CASSQDTQGPQEPQHF,TGTGCCAGCAGCCAAGACACCCAGGGGCCGCAGGAGCCCCAGCATTTT
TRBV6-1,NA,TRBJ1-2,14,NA,CASSKAGFGYGYTF,TGTGCCAGCAGTAAAGCAGGCTTTGGCTATGGCTACACCTTC
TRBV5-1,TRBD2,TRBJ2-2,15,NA,CASSIGTSGTGELFF,TGCGCCAGCAGCATCGGGACTAGCGGGACCGGGGAGCTGTTTTTT
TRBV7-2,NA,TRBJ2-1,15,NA,CASSSTGTIYNEQFF,TGTGCCAGCAGCTCGACAGGGACTATCTACAATGAGCAGTTCTTC
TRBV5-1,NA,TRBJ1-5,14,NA,CASSLGQGDQPQHF,TGCGCCAGCAGCTTGGGGCAGGGCGATCAGCCCCAGCATTTT
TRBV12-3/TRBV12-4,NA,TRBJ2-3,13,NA,CASMGPRGDTQYF,TGTGCCAGCATGGGACCGCGCGGAGATACGCAGTATTTT
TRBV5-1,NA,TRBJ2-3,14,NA,CASSLGSGTDTQYF,TGCGCCAGCAGCTTGGGTTCGGGCACAGATACGCAGTATTTT
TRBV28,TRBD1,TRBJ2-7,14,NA,CASSSTGGTYEQYF,TGTGCCAGCAGTTCTACAGGGGGTACCTACGAGCAGTACTTC
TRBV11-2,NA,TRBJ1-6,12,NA,CASSTLTRPLHF,TGTGCCAGCAGCACCTTGACAAGGCCCCTCCACTTT
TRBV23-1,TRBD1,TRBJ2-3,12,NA,CARDRARDTQYF,TGCGCCAGGGACAGGGCTAGAGATACGCAGTATTTT
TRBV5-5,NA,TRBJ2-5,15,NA,CASSRTLDRQETQYF,TGTGCCAGCAGCCGAACACTCGACAGGCAAGAGACCCAGTACTTC
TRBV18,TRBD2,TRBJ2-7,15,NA,CASSLPGLAGVEQYF,TGTGCCAGCTCACTACCGGGACTAGCGGGAGTTGAGCAGTACTTC
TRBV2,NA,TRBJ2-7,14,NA,CASSEASLPDEQYF,TGTGCCAGCAGTGAGGCAAGTCTACCCGACGAGCAGTACTTC
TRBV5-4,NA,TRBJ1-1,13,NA,CASSFSLDAEAFF,TGTGCCAGCAGCTTTTCTCTGGACGCTGAAGCTTTCTTT
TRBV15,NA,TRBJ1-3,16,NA,CATSEIDRKDRNTIYF,TGTGCCACCAGCGAGATCGACAGGAAAGACCGAAACACCATATATTTT
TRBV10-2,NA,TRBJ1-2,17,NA,CASSESNLRHMSYGYTF,TGCGCCAGCAGTGAGTCGAATCTCAGACACATGAGCTATGGCTACACCTTC
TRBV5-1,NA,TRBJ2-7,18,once,CASSSTNSGIGPRAEQYF,TGCGCCAGCAGCTCCACAAACAGCGGTATAGGACCACGGGCCGAGCAGTACTTC
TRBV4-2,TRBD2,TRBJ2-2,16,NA,CASSKKSGGTTGELFF,TGTGCCAGCAGCAAAAAGTCGGGGGGGACCACCGGGGAGCTGTTTTTT
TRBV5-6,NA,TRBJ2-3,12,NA,CASSFGSDTQYF,TGTGCCAGCAGCTTCGGCTCCGATACGCAGTATTTT
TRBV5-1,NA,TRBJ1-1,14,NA,CASSLGWGNTEAFF,TGCGCCAGCAGCTTGGGATGGGGGAACACTGAAGCTTTCTTT
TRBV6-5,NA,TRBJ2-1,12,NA,CASGTGWHEQFF,TGTGCCAGCGGTACAGGCTGGCATGAGCAGTTCTTC
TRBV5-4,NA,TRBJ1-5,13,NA,CASSPGPNQPQHF,TGTGCCAGCAGCCCAGGGCCCAATCAGCCCCAGCATTTT
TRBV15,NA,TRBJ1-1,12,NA,CATSRDSGEAFF,TGTGCCACCAGCAGAGATTCGGGCGAAGCTTTCTTT
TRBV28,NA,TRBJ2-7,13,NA,CASSFEGRLEQYF,TGTGCCAGCAGTTTTGAGGGACGTCTCGAGCAGTACTTC
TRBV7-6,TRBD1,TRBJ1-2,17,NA,CASSSQPHNTGESGYTF,TGTGCCAGCAGCTCACAACCCCATAACACAGGGGAAAGTGGCTACACCTTC
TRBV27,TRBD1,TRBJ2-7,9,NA,CARWGQVYF,TGTGCCCGGTGGGGACAGGTGTACTTC
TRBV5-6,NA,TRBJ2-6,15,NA,CASRSDPSGANVLTF,TGTGCCAGCAGATCGGATCCGTCTGGGGCCAACGTCCTGACTTTC
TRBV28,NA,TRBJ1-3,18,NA,CASSSRRTGQLSGNTIYF,TGTGCCAGCAGTTCCAGACGTACAGGGCAACTTTCTGGAAACACCATATATTTT
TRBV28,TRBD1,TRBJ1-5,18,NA,CASNDGTGRVSSNQPQHF,TGTGCCAGCAATGATGGGACAGGGAGAGTTTCGAGCAATCAGCCCCAGCATTTT
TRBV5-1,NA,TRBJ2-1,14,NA,CASSSAGDYNEQFF,TGCGCCAGCAGCTCCGCGGGTGACTACAATGAGCAGTTCTTC
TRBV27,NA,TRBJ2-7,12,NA,CASSPRGNEQYF,TGTGCCAGCAGTCCCAGGGGAAACGAGCAGTACTTC
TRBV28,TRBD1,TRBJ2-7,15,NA,CASSTWGTGDYEQYF,TGTGCCAGCAGCACATGGGGGACAGGGGACTACGAGCAGTACTTC
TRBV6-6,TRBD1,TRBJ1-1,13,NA,CASSYLGTDEAFF,TGTGCCAGCAGTTACTTAGGGACAGATGAAGCTTTCTTT
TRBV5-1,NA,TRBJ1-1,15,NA,CASSLATVRNTEAFF,TGCGCCAGCAGCTTGGCGACAGTGAGGAACACTGAAGCTTTCTTT
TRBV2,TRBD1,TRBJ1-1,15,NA,CASSSSGTGPTEAFF,TGTGCCAGCAGTTCATCCGGGACAGGTCCCACTGAAGCTTTCTTT
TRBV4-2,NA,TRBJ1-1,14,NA,CASTVSRGDTEAFF,TGTGCCAGCACCGTTTCCAGGGGTGACACTGAAGCTTTCTTT
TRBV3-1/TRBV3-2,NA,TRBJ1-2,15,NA,CASSQAGVQGSGYTF,TGTGCCAGCAGCCAAGCCGGAGTCCAGGGCTCTGGCTACACCTTC
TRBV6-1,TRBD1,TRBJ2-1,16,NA,CASSEISGTAYNEQFF,TGTGCCAGCAGTGAGATATCCGGGACAGCTTACAATGAGCAGTTCTTC
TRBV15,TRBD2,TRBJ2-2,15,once,CATSLPGLESGELFF,TGTGCCACCAGCTTACCGGGACTAGAGTCCGGGGAGCTGTTTTTT
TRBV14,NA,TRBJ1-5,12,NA,CASSQDNQPQHF,TGTGCCAGCAGCCAAGACAATCAGCCCCAGCATTTT
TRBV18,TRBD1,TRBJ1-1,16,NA,CASSPPSSGGNTEAFF,TGTGCCAGCTCACCTCCTAGTTCAGGGGGCAACACTGAAGCTTTCTTT